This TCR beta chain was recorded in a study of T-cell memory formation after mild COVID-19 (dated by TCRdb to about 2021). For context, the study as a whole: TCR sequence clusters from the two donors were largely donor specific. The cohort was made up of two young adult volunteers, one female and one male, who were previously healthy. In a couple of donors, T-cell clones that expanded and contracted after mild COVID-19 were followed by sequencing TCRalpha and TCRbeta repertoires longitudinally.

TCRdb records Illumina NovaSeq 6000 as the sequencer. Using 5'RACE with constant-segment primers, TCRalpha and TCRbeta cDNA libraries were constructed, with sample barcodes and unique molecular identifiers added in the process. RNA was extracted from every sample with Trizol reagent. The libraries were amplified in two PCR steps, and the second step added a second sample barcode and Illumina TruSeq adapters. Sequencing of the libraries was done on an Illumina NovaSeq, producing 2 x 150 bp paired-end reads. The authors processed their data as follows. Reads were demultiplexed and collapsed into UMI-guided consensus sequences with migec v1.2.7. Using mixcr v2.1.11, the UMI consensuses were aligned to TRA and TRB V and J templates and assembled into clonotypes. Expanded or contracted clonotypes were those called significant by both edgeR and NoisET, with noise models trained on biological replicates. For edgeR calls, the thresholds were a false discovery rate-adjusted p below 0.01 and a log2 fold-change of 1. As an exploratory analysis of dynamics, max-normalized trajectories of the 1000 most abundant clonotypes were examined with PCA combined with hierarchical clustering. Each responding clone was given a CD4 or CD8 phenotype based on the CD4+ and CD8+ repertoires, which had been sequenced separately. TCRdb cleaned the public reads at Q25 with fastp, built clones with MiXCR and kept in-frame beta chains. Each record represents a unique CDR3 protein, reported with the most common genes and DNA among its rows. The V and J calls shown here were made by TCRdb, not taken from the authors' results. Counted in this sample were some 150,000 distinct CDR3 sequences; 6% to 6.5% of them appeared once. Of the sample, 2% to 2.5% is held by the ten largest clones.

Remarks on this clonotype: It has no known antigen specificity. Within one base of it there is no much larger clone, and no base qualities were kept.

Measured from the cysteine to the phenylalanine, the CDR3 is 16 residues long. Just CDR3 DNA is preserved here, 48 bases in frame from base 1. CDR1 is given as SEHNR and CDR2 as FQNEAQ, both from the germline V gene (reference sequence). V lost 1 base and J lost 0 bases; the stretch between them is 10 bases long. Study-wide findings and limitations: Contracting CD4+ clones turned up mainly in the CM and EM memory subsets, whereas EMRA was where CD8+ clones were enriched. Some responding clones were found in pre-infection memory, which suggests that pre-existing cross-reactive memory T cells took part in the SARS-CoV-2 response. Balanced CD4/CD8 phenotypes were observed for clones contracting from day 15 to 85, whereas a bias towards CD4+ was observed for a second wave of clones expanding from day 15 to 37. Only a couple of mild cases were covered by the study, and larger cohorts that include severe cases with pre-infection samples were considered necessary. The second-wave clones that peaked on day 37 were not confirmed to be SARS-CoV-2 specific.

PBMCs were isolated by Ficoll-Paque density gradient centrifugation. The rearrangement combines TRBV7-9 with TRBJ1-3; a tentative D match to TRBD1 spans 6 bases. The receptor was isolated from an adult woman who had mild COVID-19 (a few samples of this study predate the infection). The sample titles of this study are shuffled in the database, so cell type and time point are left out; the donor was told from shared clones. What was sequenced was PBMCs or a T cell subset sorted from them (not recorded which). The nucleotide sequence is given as TGTGCCAGCAGCTTAGGGACAGTCCCCTCTGGAAACACCATATATTTT. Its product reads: CASSLGTVPSGNTIYF.